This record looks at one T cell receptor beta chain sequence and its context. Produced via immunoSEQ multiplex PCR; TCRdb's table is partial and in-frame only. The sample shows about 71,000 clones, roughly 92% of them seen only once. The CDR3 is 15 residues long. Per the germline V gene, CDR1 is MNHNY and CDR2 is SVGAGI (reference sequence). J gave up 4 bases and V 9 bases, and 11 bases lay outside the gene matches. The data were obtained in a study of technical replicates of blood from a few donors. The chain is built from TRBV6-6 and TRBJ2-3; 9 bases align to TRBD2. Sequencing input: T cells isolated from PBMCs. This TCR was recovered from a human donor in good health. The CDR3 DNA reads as TGTGCCAGGGACTTATGGCGGGAGGGGTCAGATACGCAGTATTTT. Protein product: CARDLWREGSDTQYF.